This entry lists 15 T cell receptor beta chains sequenced from one sample in a study of blood T cell repertoires in COVID-19. Generated by immunoSEQ multiplex PCR, the TCRdb table keeps only in-frame clones and is missing some. The profile shows approximately 22,000 clones, 92% of them singletons. Sequenced: peripheral blood. These receptors all come from a man between 65 and 79 years old with active COVID-19.

V is TRBV28 and J is TRBJ2-7; TRBD1 matches at 11 bases. J lost 4 bases, V lost 2 bases, and 4 bases had no gene match. The CDR3 is made up of 15 amino acids. Germline CDR1 is MDHEN and CDR2 is SYDVKM. The CDR3 is CASSLTGQGAYEQYF. The CDR3 DNA reads TGTGCCAGCAGTTTAACCGGACAGGGGGCGTACGAGCAGTACTTC.

V is TRBV12-5 and J is TRBJ2-7; TRBD2 aligns across 8 bases. Unmatched junction bases numbered 5, after V lost 2 bases and J lost 5 bases. The germline gives CDR1 LGHNT, CDR2 FRNRAP. The CDR3 extends over 14 amino acids. In DNA, the CDR3 is TGTGCTAGTGGTTTGCCACGGGGGGGGGACGAGCAGTACTTC. Translation: CASGLPRGGDEQYF.

The rearrangement links TRBV12-2 to TRBJ2-1; the table's D call, TRBD2, was not checked against the DNA. TRBV12-2 is marked as a pseudogene. The CDR3 is 17 amino acids. Written as DNA, the CDR3 is TGTGCAAGTCGCTTAGCGATGGACTCGCTTCCCTACAATGAGCAGTTCTTC. It specifies CASRLAMDSLPYNEQFF.

The gene calls are TRBV18 and TRBJ2-5, with TRBD1 identical over 7 bases. The V and J ends lost 3 bases and 3 bases, in that order; junction bases with no gene match: 1. Germline CDR1 KGHSH, CDR2 LQKENI. This CDR3 is 13 amino acids long. CDR3 DNA sequence: TGTGCCAGCTCACCTGGACAGGAAGAGACCCAGTACTTC. Protein: CASSPGQEETQYF. The full variable domain, with the rest looked up from reference TRBV18 and TRBJ2-5, is NAGVMQNPRHLVRRRGQEARLRCSPMKGHSHVYWYRQLPEEGLKFMVYLQKENIIDESGMPKERFSAEFPKEGPSILRIQQVVRGDSAAYFCASSPGQEETQYFGPGTRLLVL.

The V call is TRBV5-1, the J call TRBJ2-3; 15 nucleotides match TRBD2. V lost 2 bases to trimming and J lost 5 bases; unmatched junction nucleotides: 12. Germline values: CDR1 SGHRS, CDR2 YFSETQ. The CDR3 length is 19 residues. This CDR3 is CASSFRTSGRATVGDTQYF. CDR3 DNA: TGCGCCAGCAGCTTCCGGACTAGCGGGAGGGCCACTGTGGGAGATACGCAGTATTTT.

The chain couples TRBV7-2 to TRBJ2-5, with D perhaps TRBD1 (5 bases). This CDR3 is built from 14 residues. V was clipped by 0 bases and J by 4 bases, with 9 bases between them. The germline V gene has CDR1 SGHTA and CDR2 FQGNSA. The CDR3 nucleotides read TGTGCCAGCAGCTTAGCGGGGCCCAGAGAGACCCAGTACTTC. It translates to CASSLAGPRETQYF. Supplemented by reference TRBV7-2 and TRBJ2-5, the full variable domain reads GAGVSQSPSNKVTEKGKDVELRCDPISGHTALYWYRQSLGQGLEFLIYFQGNSAPDKSGLPSDRFSAERTGGSVSTLTIQRTQQEDSAVYLCASSLAGPRETQYFGPGTRLLVL.

The table lists this clone with a count of one. V is TRBV7-9 and J is TRBJ1-5; D remains ambiguous. Trimming pared 1 base from V and 6 bases from J, leaving 7 bases between. Germline-derived CDR1 and CDR2 are SEHNR and FQNEAQ (reference sequence). This CDR3 contains 13 residues. The CDR3, as DNA: TGTGCCAGCAGCTTAGAAGGGAGTCAGCCCCAGCATTTT. This gives the protein CASSLEGSQPQHF. Drawing the rest from reference TRBV7-9 and TRBJ1-5, the complete variable domain is DTGVSQNPRHKITKRGQNVTFRCDPISEHNRLYWYRQTLGQGPEFLTYFQNEAQLEKSRLLSDRFSAERPKGSFSTLEIQRTEQGDSAMYLCASSLEGSQPQHFGDGTRLSIL.

This clone was seen only a few times. The chain couples TRBV6-5 to TRBJ1-5, with 9 bases aligning to TRBD1. V trimming: 6 bases; J trimming: 7 bases; junction bases outside the gene matches: 10. Germline CDR1 is MNHEY and CDR2 is SVGAGI. This CDR3 is built from 15 residues. Here the CDR3 reads CASSSAGQGYQPQHF. CDR3 DNA sequence: TGTGCCAGCAGCTCGGCGGGACAGGGTTACCAGCCCCAGCATTTT.

This sequence joins TRBV4-2 and TRBJ2-7; D may be TRBD2 (6 bases). The CDR3 loop spans 16 amino acids. Germline V gives CDR1 LGHNA, CDR2 YNFKEQ. V was trimmed by 6 bases and J by 1 base, leaving 19 bases between them. The CDR3 coding sequence is TGTGCCAGCAGTTTGGCATACGGGAGAACGTCCTACGAGCAGTACTTC. Residues: CASSLAYGRTSYEQYF.

Remarks on this clone: Distinct nucleotide sequences in the sample also encode this CDR3. The chain employs TRBV6-5 and TRBJ2-7; 9 bases align to TRBD1. V dropped 2 bases and J dropped 6; count of bases not matched to a gene: 5. There are 14 residues in the CDR3. Germline values: CDR1 MNHEY, CDR2 SVGAGI. In DNA form, the CDR3 reads TGTGCCAGCAGTTACACGGGACAGGGAGCCGAGCAGTACTTC. It translates to CASSYTGQGAEQYF.

The V and J genes are TRBV20-1 and TRBJ2-7; possibly TRBD2 for D (7 bases). Germline V gene lookup returns CDR1 DFQATT and CDR2 SNEGSKA (reference sequence). Trimming stripped 3 bases from V and 6 bases from J, with 15 bases between. The CDR3 has 13 amino acids. The CDR3 loop reads CSASWGGLGEQYF. DNA for the CDR3: TGCAGTGCTAGTTGGGGGGGCCTTGGCGAGCAGTACTTC.

The chain is built from TRBV25-1 and TRBJ1-4; D call uncertain. The V end lost 4 bases, the J end lost 8 bases, and 17 bases lay between the germline ends. The germline V gene encodes CDR1 MGHDK and CDR2 SYGVNS. This CDR3 is built from 15 residues. The CDR3 DNA follows: TGTGCCAGCAGTGGTTTTCGCGAGCCGGGGGAAAAACTGTTTTTT. Translated, it gives CASSGFREPGEKLFF.

The rearrangement links TRBV3-1 (or the pseudogene TRBV3-2) to TRBJ1-1; D call uncertain. V gave up 1 base and J gave up 2 bases, with 8 bases separating them. The CDR3 has 14 residues. Germline V lookup: CDR1 LGHDT, CDR2 YNNKEL (reference sequence). The CDR3 sequence: CASSQVQSNTEAFF. The CDR3 bases are TGTGCCAGCAGCCAAGTTCAGTCCAACACTGAAGCTTTCTTT.

V usage is TRBV6-6 and J usage is TRBJ2-2; 7 positions match TRBD1. Losses at the gene ends were 6 bases for V and 1 base for J; bases not matched to a gene: 5. The CDR3 contains 15 residues. Germline V gives CDR1 MNHNY, CDR2 SVGAGI (reference sequence). CDR3 DNA: TGTGCCAGCAGAAGGGGACAGCTGAACACCGGGGAGCTGTTTTTT. Translated, it gives CASRRGQLNTGELFF.

This chain links TRBV7-2 with TRBJ2-7; 7 bases are a match to TRBD1. The CDR3 sequence is 14 residues long. Germline CDR1 and CDR2: SGHTA and FQGNSA. Trimming at V came to 5 bases and at J to 2 bases, leaving 6 bases not matched to a gene. In DNA form, the CDR3 reads TGTGCCAGCAGCCGGAACAGGGGAGCCTACGAGCAGTACTTC. Translated, it gives CASSRNRGAYEQYF.